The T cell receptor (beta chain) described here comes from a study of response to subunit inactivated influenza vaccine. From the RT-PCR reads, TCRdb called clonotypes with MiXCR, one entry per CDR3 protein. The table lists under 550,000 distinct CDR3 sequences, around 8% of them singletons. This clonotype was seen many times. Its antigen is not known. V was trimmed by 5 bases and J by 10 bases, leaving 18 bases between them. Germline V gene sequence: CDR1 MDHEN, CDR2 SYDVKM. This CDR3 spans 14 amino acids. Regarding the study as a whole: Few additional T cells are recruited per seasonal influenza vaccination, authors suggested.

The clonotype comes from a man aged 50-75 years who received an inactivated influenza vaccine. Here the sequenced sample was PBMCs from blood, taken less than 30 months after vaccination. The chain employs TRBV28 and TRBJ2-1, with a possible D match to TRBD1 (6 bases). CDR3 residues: CASSPDLTGTEQFF. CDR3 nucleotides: TGTGCCAGCAGTCCCGACCTAACAGGGACCGAGCAGTTCTTC.